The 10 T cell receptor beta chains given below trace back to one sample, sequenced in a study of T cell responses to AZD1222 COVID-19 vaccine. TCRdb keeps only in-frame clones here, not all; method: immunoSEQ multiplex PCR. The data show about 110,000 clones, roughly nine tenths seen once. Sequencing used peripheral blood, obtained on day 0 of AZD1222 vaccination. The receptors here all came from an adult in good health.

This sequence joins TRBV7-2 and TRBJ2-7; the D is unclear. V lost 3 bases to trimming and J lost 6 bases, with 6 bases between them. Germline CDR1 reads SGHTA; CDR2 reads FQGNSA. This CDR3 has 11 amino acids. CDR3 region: CASSFRREQYF. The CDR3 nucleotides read TGTGCCAGCAGCTTTAGGCGCGAGCAGTACTTC.

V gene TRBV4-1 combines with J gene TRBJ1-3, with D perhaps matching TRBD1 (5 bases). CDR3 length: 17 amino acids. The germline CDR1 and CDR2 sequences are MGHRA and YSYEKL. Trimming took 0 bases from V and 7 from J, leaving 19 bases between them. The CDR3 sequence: CASSQEWGFGVRNTIYF. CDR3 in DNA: TGCGCCAGCAGCCAAGAGTGGGGGTTCGGAGTTCGGAACACCATATATTTT.

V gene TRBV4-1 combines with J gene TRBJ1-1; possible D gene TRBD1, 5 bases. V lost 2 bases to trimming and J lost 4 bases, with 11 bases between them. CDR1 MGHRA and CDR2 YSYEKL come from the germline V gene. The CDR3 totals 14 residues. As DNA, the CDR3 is TGCGCCAGCAGCCAAACAGGCCCGGGCACTGAAGCTTTCTTT. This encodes CASSQTGPGTEAFF.

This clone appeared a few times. The CDR3 protein is CASSGVTGAGNTIYF. CDR3 nucleotide sequence: TGTGCCAGCAGCGGGGTAACAGGGGCTGGAAACACCATATATTTT. This chain links TRBV9 with TRBJ1-3; TRBD1 aligns across 7 bases. This CDR3 is built from 15 residues. Germline trimming cut 3 bases from V and 2 bases from J; bases unmatched to any gene: 5. Germline V gene sequence: CDR1 SGDLS, CDR2 YYNGEE.

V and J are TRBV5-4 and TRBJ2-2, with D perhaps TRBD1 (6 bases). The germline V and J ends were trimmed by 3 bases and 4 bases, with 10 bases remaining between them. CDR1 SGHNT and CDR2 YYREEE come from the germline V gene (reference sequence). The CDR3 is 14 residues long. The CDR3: CASSSGVATGELFF. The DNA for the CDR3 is TGTGCCAGCAGCTCAGGGGTAGCCACCGGGGAGCTGTTTTTT.

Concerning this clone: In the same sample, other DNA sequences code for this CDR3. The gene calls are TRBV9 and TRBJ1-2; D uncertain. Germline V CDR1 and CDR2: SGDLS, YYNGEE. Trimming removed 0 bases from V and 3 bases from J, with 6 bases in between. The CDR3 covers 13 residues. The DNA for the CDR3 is TGTGCCAGCAGCGTAGGGGGAGACTATGGCTACACCTTC. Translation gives CASSVGGDYGYTF.

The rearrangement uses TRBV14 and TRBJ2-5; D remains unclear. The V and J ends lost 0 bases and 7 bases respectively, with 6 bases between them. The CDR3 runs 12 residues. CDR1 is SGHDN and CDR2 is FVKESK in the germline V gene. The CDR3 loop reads CASSQEPATQYF. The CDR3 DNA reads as TGTGCCAGCAGCCAAGAGCCCGCGACCCAGTACTTC.

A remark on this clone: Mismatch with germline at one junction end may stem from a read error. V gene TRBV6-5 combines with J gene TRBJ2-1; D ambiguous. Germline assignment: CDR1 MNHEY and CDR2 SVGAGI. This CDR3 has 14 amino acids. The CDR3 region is CASTLHLPYNEQFF. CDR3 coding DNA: TGTGCCAGCACCCTCCACCTCCCCTATAATGAGCAGTTCTTC.

The CDR3, as DNA: TGTGCCAGCAGCCTTAAACAGGGGCGGGATAACTATGGCTACACCTTC. Protein sequence: CASSLKQGRDNYGYTF. J is TRBJ1-2 and V is TRBV5-5, with 7 bases that match TRBD1. The junction had 10 bases not matched to a gene; V was cut back by 4 bases and J by 1 base. Germline CDR1 SGHKS, CDR2 YYEKEE (reference sequence). The CDR3 has 16 amino acids.

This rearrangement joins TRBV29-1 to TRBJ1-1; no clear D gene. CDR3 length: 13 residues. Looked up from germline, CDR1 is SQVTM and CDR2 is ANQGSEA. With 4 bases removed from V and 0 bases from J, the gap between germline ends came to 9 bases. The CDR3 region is CSVAHRLNTEAFF. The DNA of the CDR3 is TGCAGCGTTGCTCACAGATTGAACACTGAAGCTTTCTTT. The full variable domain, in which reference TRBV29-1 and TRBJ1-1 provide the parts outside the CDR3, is SAVISQKPSRDICQRGTSLTIQCQVDSQVTMMFWYRQQPGQSLTLIATANQGSEATYESGFVIDKFPISRPNLTFSTLTVSNMSPEDSSIYLCSVAHRLNTEAFFGQGTRLTVV.